This T cell receptor beta chain appears in the sequencing data of a study of identical twins. Study results and caveats: Reduced insertions were recorded for abundant cord blood beta clonotypes, with no such pattern in memory repertoires. The study reached conclusions through statistical analysis that was cross-sectional, not following the same donors. Out-of-frame sharing of TCR alpha in monozygotic twins was underestimated by models.

Of note for this clonotype: Its target is not known.

One entry per CDR3 protein results from TCRdb running MiXCR on the 5' RACE reads. Of around 670,000 distinct CDR3 sequences detected, less than 7% appear once; the ten largest clones hold 1.5% to 2%. The clonotype comes from a man between 18 and 35 years old in good health. The sequencing sample was made of naive T cells sorted from blood.

In DNA form, the CDR3 reads TGCAGTGCTAGTATTTTAAGGGGCCAAGAGACCCAGTACTTC. The encoded protein is CSASILRGQETQYF. This rearrangement joins TRBV20-1 to TRBJ2-5, with TRBD1 as a possible D gene (5 bases). This CDR3 comprises 14 residues. Germline V gene lookup returns CDR1 DFQATT and CDR2 SNEGSKA (reference sequence). V was shortened by 3 bases and J by 1 base, with 12 bases between the two germline ends.